A single sample gave rise to the 2 T cell receptor beta chains below, sequenced in a study of blood T cell repertoires in COVID-19. Clones were read by immunoSEQ multiplex PCR, and TCRdb kept only the in-frame ones, dropping some. The sample lists 200,000 to 300,000 clones, about 87% seen once, with roughly 4.9% in the top ten. The specimen was peripheral blood. The receptors were gathered from a woman in her sixties with COVID-19, enrolled during active disease.

The gene calls are TRBV12-5 and TRBJ2-2, with TRBD2 matching over 10 bases. V lost 6 bases to trimming and J lost 1 base; unmatched junction nucleotides: 5. Germline V lookup: CDR1 LGHNT, CDR2 FRNRAP. The CDR3 sequence is 16 residues long. The CDR3 DNA sequence: TGTGCTAGTGGCCCCGGGACTAGCGAGAACACCGGGGAGCTGTTTTTT. Amino acid sequence: CASGPGTSENTGELFF.

This clone was seen only once. The chain combines TRBV27 with TRBJ2-7; tentative D call: TRBD1 (6 bases). CDR1 is MNHEY, CDR2 SMNVEV, per germline (reference sequence). V lost 1 base to trimming and J lost 3 bases, with 13 bases between them. The CDR3 extends over 15 amino acids. The CDR3 reads CASSLLSGRGYEQYF. In DNA, the CDR3 is TGTGCCAGCAGTTTATTGTCGGGCAGGGGCTACGAGCAGTACTTC.